The clone carrying this TCR beta chain has more than one count but fewer than ten. The target antigen is unknown. This specimen belongs to a study of regulatory T cells in long-lasting Graves disease. On the study more broadly: Persistent cases took antithyroid drugs over 5 years and stayed TSH receptor antibody positive.

This CDR3 spans 15 amino acids. Trimming left V 5 bases short and J 2 bases short, with 18 bases between. Germline V CDR1 and CDR2: DFQATT, SNEGSKA (reference sequence). Overall study findings and caveats: TRBV28, TRBJ1-2 and TRBJ2-5 were favored in persistent disease.

According to the study, TCR beta libraries were built with iRepertoire HTBI primers and CDR3-region Arm-PCR. MiXCR, run by TCRdb on the multiplex PCR reads, gives a single entry per CDR3 protein. The table lists some 370,000 distinct CDR3 sequences, roughly 24% of them singletons. Stated time point: persistent/refractory GD, antithyroid drugs over 5 years with positive TRAb. The TCR library used RNA extracted from PBMCs. V is TRBV20-1 and J is TRBJ1-2; D ambiguous. The specimen comprised peripheral blood mononuclear cells (PBMCs), sampled when the disease was refractory, from a patient treated with antithyroid drugs. The TCR was taken from a woman aged 40 to 50 with Graves disease. The chain's CDR3 is CSAPLPGRVNYGYTF. Written as DNA, the CDR3 is TGCAGTGCTCCCTTACCCGGACGGGTAAACTATGGCTACACCTTC.